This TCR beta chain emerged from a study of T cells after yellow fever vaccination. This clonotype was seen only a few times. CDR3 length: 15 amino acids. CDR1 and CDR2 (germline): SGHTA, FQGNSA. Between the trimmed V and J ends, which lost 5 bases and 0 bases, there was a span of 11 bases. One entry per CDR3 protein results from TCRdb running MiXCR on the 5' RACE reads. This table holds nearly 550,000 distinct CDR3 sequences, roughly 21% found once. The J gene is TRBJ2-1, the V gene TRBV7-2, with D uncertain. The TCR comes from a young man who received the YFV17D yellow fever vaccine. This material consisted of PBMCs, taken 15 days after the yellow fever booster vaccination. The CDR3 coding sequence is TGTGCCAGCAGCCCATCGTCGAGCTCCTACAATGAGCAGTTCTTC. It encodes CASSPSSSSYNEQFF.